This T cell receptor (beta chain) was recovered during a study of blood T cells in healthy people across ages. Points from the study as a whole: A roughly linear fall in TCR beta diversity per million T cells was seen with increasing age.

A word on this clonotype: What it recognizes is unknown.

Each sample had at least 7 million PBMCs isolated. Extraction yielded at least 6 micrograms of total RNA per sample. Alongside a J-beta primer mix, a sample-barcoded 5' primer served in a second PCR lasting about 7 to 12 cycles. TCRdb re-derived calls from the 5' RACE reads in MiXCR, one entry per CDR3 protein. The sample carries some 1.8 million distinct CDR3 sequences, roughly two fifths recorded once. Sequencing input: blood. The clonotype was recovered from a human donor in good health.

CDR3 loop: CASSPLAVGAYEQYF. The DNA for the CDR3 is TGTGCCAGCTCACCTTTAGCGGTAGGAGCCTACGAGCAGTACTTC. The genes are TRBV18 and TRBJ2-7; TRBD2 is a possible D gene (6 bases). V was clipped by 3 bases and J by 2 bases, with 14 bases between them. Germline V lookup: CDR1 KGHSH, CDR2 LQKENI. This CDR3 comprises 15 residues.